This T cell receptor beta chain comes out of a study of identical twins. Notes on the study in general: In drawing conclusions, the study used cross-sectional statistical analysis and did not follow the same donors.

TCRdb ran MiXCR on the 5' RACE reads and lists one entry per CDR3 protein. Here the sample spans under 300,000 distinct CDR3 sequences, about 14% being singletons. This clonotype was recorded a few times. The antigen is unknown. The CDR3 totals 12 residues. Trimming pared 5 bases from V and 3 bases from J, leaving 8 bases between. Germline values: CDR1 WSHSY, CDR2 SAAADI. The sequence was collected from a woman between 18 and 29 years old in good health. What was sequenced was memory (CD45RO+) T cells sorted from blood. The J gene is TRBJ2-7, the V gene TRBV10-2; unclear D gene. CDR3 DNA sequence: TGCGCCAGCAGTTCGGCAGGCTACGAGCAGTACTTC. Its translation is CASSSAGYEQYF.